This passage covers 17 T cell receptor beta chains from one sample sequenced in a study of T cells in Graves' hyperthyroidism and ophthalmopathy. Amplification of TCR beta CDR3 regions was performed using RNA transcripts as template. Primed by the HTBI set, a first-round RT-PCR was run on the TCR CDR3. Each CDR3 protein is one row after TCRdb ran MiXCR on the multiplex PCR reads. In the table there are around 350,000 distinct CDR3 sequences, roughly 19% of which are singletons. Sequenced material: blood. The receptors come from a woman between 18 and 30 years old with Graves' hyperthyroidism.

This clonotype was detected ten times or more. The V and J genes are TRBV5-1 and TRBJ2-5, with 14 nucleotides matching TRBD2. Unmatched junction bases numbered 6, after V lost 4 bases and J lost 1 base. Looked up from germline, CDR1 is SGHRS and CDR2 is YFSETQ. CDR3 size: 17 residues. The CDR3 DNA is TGCGCCAGCAGCCTCGGGACTAGCGGGAGACTCCAAGAGACCCAGTACTTC. It yields the protein CASSLGTSGRLQETQYF.

In the case of this clonotype: This may stem from a read error, because a much larger clone lies one nucleotide away. The CDR3 ends on some other residue instead of the conserved phenylalanine or tryptophan, so this is likely a read error. The chain is built from TRBV27 and TRBJ1-2; D gene ambiguous. Trimming took 2 bases from V and 6 from J, leaving 10 bases between them. Germline loops: CDR1 MNHEY, CDR2 SMNVEV (reference sequence). The CDR3 covers 13 residues. CDR3 coding DNA: TGTGCCAGCAGTTTAGGGATCGCGGATGGCTACACCGTC. Amino acid sequence: CASSLGIADGYTV.

This clonotype was recorded at least ten times. The chain has TRBV6-5 and TRBJ1-1, with 8 bases lining up with TRBD1. CDR1 and CDR2 (germline): MNHEY, SVGAGI. The CDR3 extends over 15 amino acids. The V gene end was trimmed by 3 bases and the J gene end by 3 bases; junction bases not matched to a gene: 6. The CDR3 DNA sequence: TGTGCCAGCAGTTATAGTTGGGGACAGGACACTGAAGCTTTCTTT. This encodes CASSYSWGQDTEAFF.

V is TRBV6-1 and J is TRBJ2-5; TRBD1 or TRBD2 may be the D gene (5 bases each). The CDR3 sequence is 16 residues long. V dropped 2 bases and J dropped 3 bases, with 16 bases sitting between them. Germline V lookup: CDR1 MNHNS, CDR2 SASEGT. The CDR3 loop reads CASSERGPLGEETQYF. The CDR3 bases are TGTGCCAGCAGTGAACGGGGCCCGTTGGGGGAAGAGACCCAGTACTTC.

This clonotype showed up many times. The chain couples TRBV10-3 to TRBJ1-5; the D gene is possibly TRBD1 (5 bases). Germline CDR1 ENHRY, CDR2 SYGVKD. The CDR3 runs to 14 residues. Trimming took 5 bases from V and 3 from J, leaving 11 bases between them. CDR3 nucleotide sequence: TGTGCCATCAGTTTGTCAGGGTACAATCAGCCCCAGCATTTT. This sequence encodes CAISLSGYNQPQHF.

With regard to this clonotype: It may be a read error: a sequence one base away is much more abundant. V and J are TRBV6-1 and TRBJ1-2; 7 bases match TRBD1. This CDR3 comprises 13 residues. CDR1 and CDR2 from the germline V gene are MNHNS and SASEGT. The CDR3 loop is CASSSTGQEGYSF. The CDR3 bases are TGTGCCAGCAGCTCGACAGGGCAAGAGGGCTACAGCTTC.

This clonotype was observed at least ten times. The V gene is TRBV5-1, the J gene TRBJ2-2; 9 bases fit TRBD2. Losses at the gene ends were 0 bases for V and 0 bases for J; bases not matched to a gene: 15. The CDR3 sequence is 21 residues long. Germline V gene data show CDR1 as SGHRS and CDR2 as YFSETQ. CDR3 region: CASSLEWQAGGPDSNTGELFF. CDR3 DNA: TGCGCCAGCAGCTTGGAGTGGCAAGCGGGGGGCCCAGATTCGAACACCGGGGAGCTGTTTTTT.

This clonotype was picked up many times. A much larger clone differs by one base, so this may be a read error. The genes are TRBV28 and TRBJ1-2; no definite D call. The CDR3 totals 14 residues. Germline CDR1 is MDHEN and CDR2 is SYDVKM. The ends were cut back, 3 bases at V and 6 bases at J, with 14 bases in the middle. The CDR3 region is CASSFVLTNHGYTF. The CDR3 nucleotides are TGTGCCAGCAGTTTTGTCCTTACCAACCATGGCTACACCTTC.

This clonotype was picked up many times. The junction does not match germline at one end; this may be a read error. V gene TRBV7-2 combines with J gene TRBJ2-7; D call uncertain. CDR1 and CDR2 (germline): SGHTA, FQGNSA. This CDR3 has 14 amino acids. The DNA of the CDR3 is TGTGCCAGCAGCTTAGACCCCGTCTCCTACGGGCAGTACTTC. Translation: CASSLDPVSYGQYF.

In its sample, this clonotype was seen many times. This chain uses TRBV15 with TRBJ1-1; D perhaps matches TRBD1 (6 bases). V shed 4 bases and J shed 4 bases, with 13 bases lying between them. Looked up from germline, CDR1 is LNHNV and CDR2 is YYDKDF (reference sequence). The CDR3 is 14 amino acids. CDR3 region: CATSTAGAVTEAFF. The CDR3 nucleotides are TGTGCCACCAGCACAGCAGGGGCGGTCACTGAAGCTTTCTTT.

The chain links TRBV20-1 to TRBJ2-5; 7 bases line up with TRBD2. Trimming at V came to 6 bases and at J to 5 bases, leaving 9 bases not matched to a gene. CDR3 length: 13 amino acids. CDR1 and CDR2 (germline): DFQATT, SNEGSKA (reference sequence). CDR3 coding DNA: TGCAGTGCCAGGACTAGGGTCATGGAGACCCAGTACTTC. Translation gives CSARTRVMETQYF.

This clonotype was seen ten or more times. This chain connects TRBV15 to TRBJ1-5; 8 nucleotides agree with TRBD1. The ends lost 0 bases at V and 5 bases at J; junction bases unmatched: 6. The CDR3 runs 16 residues. Germline V gene data show CDR1 as LNHNV and CDR2 as YYDKDF (reference sequence). As DNA, the CDR3 is TGTGCCACCAGCAGAGAGTCAGGGGGCGGATATCAGCCCCAGCATTTT. Translated, it gives CATSRESGGGYQPQHF.

This clonotype occurred many times. This rearrangement joins TRBV12-3 or TRBV12-4 to TRBJ2-7, with D perhaps matching TRBD1 (5 bases). With 6 bases removed from V and 3 bases from J, the gap between germline ends came to 15 bases. The CDR3 spans 14 residues. CDR3 coding DNA: TGTGCCAGCAGACCCGATAACAGGTTCTACGAGCAGTACTTC. Residues: CASRPDNRFYEQYF.

Worth noting for this clonotype: The conserved closing phenylalanine or tryptophan is absent in this CDR3, likely reflecting a read error. The chain combines TRBV6-1 with TRBJ1-1; D not resolved. CDR3 size: 16 residues. Trimming took 3 bases from V and 0 from J, leaving 14 bases between them. Germline CDR1 and CDR2: MNHNS and SASEGT. This CDR3 is CASSETTLSMNTEAFL. The CDR3 DNA sequence: TGTGCCAGCAGTGAGACGACCCTTTCAATGAACACTGAAGCTTTCTTG.

This clonotype was detected ten times or more. V usage is TRBV3-1 and J usage is TRBJ1-2, with TRBD1 identical over 9 bases. J gave up 6 bases and V 0 bases, and 5 bases lay outside the gene matches. The CDR3 contains 15 residues. Germline CDR1 and CDR2: LGHDT and YNNKEL (reference sequence). CDR3 sequence (DNA): TGTGCCAGCAGCCAAGATATTGGGACAGGGCATGGCTACACCTTC. This codes for CASSQDIGTGHGYTF.

This clonotype was detected many times. V usage is TRBV20-1 and J usage is TRBJ1-2; 11 nucleotides match TRBD1. The CDR3 runs 16 residues. CDR1 is DFQATT, CDR2 SNEGSKA, per germline (reference sequence). Unmatched junction bases numbered 11, after V lost 3 bases and J lost 5 bases. CDR3 amino acids: CSASRGTGGMGYGYTF. The DNA of the CDR3 is TGCAGTGCTAGCCGCGGGACAGGGGGGATGGGATATGGCTACACCTTC.

The CDR3 region has the DNA TGTGCCAGCAGTCCCATTGACGGACTATATGGCTACACCTTC. Translated: CASSPIDGLYGYTF. The rearrangement links TRBV12-3 or TRBV12-4 to TRBJ1-2; D is uncertain. The V end lost 5 bases, the J end lost 5 bases, and 15 bases lay between the germline ends. CDR3 length: 14 residues.